Given below is one TCR beta chain in context. The germline V gene encodes CDR1 MNHEY and CDR2 SMNVEV (reference sequence). V dropped 8 bases and J dropped 2; count of bases not matched to a gene: 12. This CDR3 is 16 amino acids long. These data belong to a study of cytomegalovirus exposure and HLA in healthy donors. Primers for the PCR totalled 60 Vbeta and 13 Jbeta. Some clones are missing from TCRdb's copy, which holds only in-frame ones; the method was immunoSEQ multiplex PCR. This sample has around 150,000 clones, with 70% to 80% found just once. Source material: PBMCs. V usage is TRBV27 and J usage is TRBJ2-1; TRBD1 aligns across 7 bases. The TCR comes from a man younger than 40 in good health and CMV-seronegative. CDR3 in amino acids: CASRPQTGITYNEQFF. CDR3 nucleotides: TGTGCCAGCCGGCCCCAGACAGGGATCACCTACAATGAGCAGTTCTTC.